This entry features one T cell receptor (beta chain) sequence. Its binding antigen is unknown. Nothing much larger sits one base from this clone, and base qualities are not available. TCRbeta CDR3 regions were amplified from genomic DNA using the immunoSEQ Assay, a bias-controlled multiplex PCR. The study's own analysis went as follows. Nucleated cell counts per sample were estimated from amplification of reference gene primers within the assay. Sequence reads were collapsed and filtered to measure the absolute abundance of every unique TCRbeta CDR3 rearrangement. For each sample, productive Simpson clonality was calculated as the square root of Simpson's diversity index across productive rearrangements. This is the immuneACCESS table as TCRdb keeps it, with only in-frame sequences that have V and J called. A part of the clones is gone; compared with another copy, unresolved V genes explain less than half, and the rest is unexplained. V and J calls and clone size are given by that table; D and trimming were obtained from the DNA. The sample records more than 95,000 clones, 84% of which are singletons. 10% to 15% of the sample belongs to the ten largest clones.

This record comes from a study of blood T cell repertoires in COVID-19 (dated by TCRdb to between 2020 and 2021). About the full investigation: Samples covering the acute and convalescent phases of COVID-19 were provided by collaborators in the United States, Italy and Spain. The prospective study material was composed of cDNA or gDNA derived from T cells, B-cell-depleted T cells, or PBMCs. Deeply sampled blood TCRbeta repertoires from subjects exposed to, actively infected with, or recovered from COVID-19 were included in the dataset. The repertoires were released in a freely available public database meant as a resource for research on the immune response to SARS-CoV-2. Samples were obtained from the ongoing ImmuneRACE study (first 160 participants) and from about 1,300 subjects provided by 6 global collaborators. The sample metadata nearly always contained a de-identified subject ID, COVID-19 status, age in years and sex. Where available, HLA class I and class II types were taken from metadata supplied by the sample provider and were not determined by assay-based typing.

Broad study findings and their caveats: Clinical and demographic metadata were provided uncurated, with the amount varying by source and participant.

The germline V gene (reference sequence) sets CDR1 to PRHDT and CDR2 to FYEKMQ. CDR3 length: 21 amino acids, cysteine to phenylalanine. The DNA shown is the 63-base CDR3, in frame from base 1. The V end gives up 5 bases and the J end 4 bases, leaving 25 bases in the junction not matched to a gene. Collaborating institutions collected whole blood in K2EDTA tubes following their own protocols. Collaborator samples were shipped for TCRbeta analysis as frozen whole blood, isolated PBMCs, or DNA extracted from either sample type. The sequenced sample consisted of peripheral blood. The chain uses TRBV13 and TRBJ1-2, and 10 bases in between align with TRBD1. The sequence came from a human donor in a cohort sampled during active or convalescent COVID-19. The nucleotides read TGTGCCAGCAGCCCACTCCCTCTCGCAGGGACAGGGGTGAAGCAGAGCTATGGCTACACCTTC. It is translated as CASSPLPLAGTGVKQSYGYTF.